Presented here are 4 T cell receptor beta chains from one specimen sequenced in a study of T cells after yellow fever vaccination. TCRdb fed the 5' RACE reads into MiXCR, producing one record per CDR3 protein. The repertoire has around 320,000 distinct CDR3 sequences, around 8.6% of them found once; the top ten carry approximately 3.5%. The sample here was CD4+ T cells sorted from PBMCs, taken 5 days after the yellow fever booster vaccination. Receptor source: a man younger than 35 who received the YFV17D yellow fever vaccine.

This clonotype has just a few counts. This rearrangement joins TRBV23-1 to TRBJ2-1; D gene uncertain. TRBV23-1 is labeled an ORF, and its function is uncertain. The CDR3 covers 12 residues. Trimming removed 4 bases from V and 12 bases from J, with 13 bases in between. CDR3: CASSPPRRPQFF. Written as DNA, the CDR3 is TGCGCCAGCAGTCCCCCCCGGCGCCCGCAGTTCTTC.

This clonotype was seen a few times. V gene TRBV5-1 combines with J gene TRBJ2-5; no firm D call. This CDR3 contains 13 residues. The ends were cut back, 6 bases at V and 4 bases at J, with 13 bases in the middle. CDR1 SGHRS and CDR2 YFSETQ come from the germline V gene. DNA for the CDR3: TGCGCCAGCACCCCAGGTCGGCGAGAGACCCAGTACTTC. Its protein is CASTPGRRETQYF.

The rearrangement uses TRBV7-9 and TRBJ1-2, with unresolved D. CDR1 and CDR2 from the germline V gene are SEHNR and FQNEAQ (reference sequence). This CDR3 has 13 amino acids. The germline V and J ends were trimmed by 5 bases and 7 bases, with 14 bases remaining between them. This CDR3 reads CASSRDPNGGYTF. The CDR3 DNA reads TGTGCCAGCAGCCGAGACCCAAATGGTGGCTACACCTTC.

The chain combines TRBV12-3 or TRBV12-4 with TRBJ2-4, with a tentative D call TRBD1 (5 bases). V gave up 6 bases and J gave up 4 bases, with 16 bases separating them. The CDR3 loop spans 15 amino acids. The CDR3 loop is CASRQTMGPKNIQYF. CDR3 nucleotides: TGTGCCAGCAGGCAGACCATGGGGCCAAAAAACATTCAGTACTTC.